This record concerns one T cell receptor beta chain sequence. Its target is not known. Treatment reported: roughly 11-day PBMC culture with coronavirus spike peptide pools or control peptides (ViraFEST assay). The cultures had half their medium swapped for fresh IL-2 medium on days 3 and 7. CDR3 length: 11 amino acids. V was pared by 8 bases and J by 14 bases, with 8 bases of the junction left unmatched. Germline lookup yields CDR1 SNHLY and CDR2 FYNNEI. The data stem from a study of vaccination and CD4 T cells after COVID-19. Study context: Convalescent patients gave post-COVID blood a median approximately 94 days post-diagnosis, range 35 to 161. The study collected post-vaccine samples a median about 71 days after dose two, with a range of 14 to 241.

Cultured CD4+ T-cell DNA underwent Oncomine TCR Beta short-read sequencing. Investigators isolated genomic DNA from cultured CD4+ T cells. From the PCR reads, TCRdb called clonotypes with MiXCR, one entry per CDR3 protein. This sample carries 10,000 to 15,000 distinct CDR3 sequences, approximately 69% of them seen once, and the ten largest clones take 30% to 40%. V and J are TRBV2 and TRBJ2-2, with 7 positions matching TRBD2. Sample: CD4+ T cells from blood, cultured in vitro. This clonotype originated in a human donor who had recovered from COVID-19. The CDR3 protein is CASREARTLFF. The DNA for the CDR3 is TGTGCCAGCCGGGAGGCCAGGACACTGTTTTTT.